This T cell receptor (beta chain) originates from a study of CD4+ T cells in melanoma. Study-wide results and caveats: CD8+ T cell, macrophage and B cell function reportedly correlated with neoantigen-specific CD4+ T cells. Neoantigen-specific CD4+ T cells in melanoma reportedly had diverse differentiation states.

A note on this clone: Its matching antigen is unknown. Other DNA sequences from this sample encode an identical CDR3 as well.

The CDR3 contains 13 residues. Germline-derived CDR1 and CDR2 are MNHEY and SMNVEV (reference sequence). Trimming removed 2 bases from V and 4 bases from J, with 8 bases in between. Sequenced by immunoSEQ multiplex PCR; TCRdb stores in-frame clones only, minus some. The sample holds some 110,000 clones, about 92% seen once. V usage is TRBV27 and J usage is TRBJ1-2; perhaps TRBD1 as D (6 bases). The clonotype originates from a human donor with melanoma. The specimen sequenced was peripheral blood. CDR3 loop: CASSLGGAYGYTF. DNA of the CDR3: TGTGCCAGCAGTTTAGGGGGGGCCTATGGCTACACCTTC.